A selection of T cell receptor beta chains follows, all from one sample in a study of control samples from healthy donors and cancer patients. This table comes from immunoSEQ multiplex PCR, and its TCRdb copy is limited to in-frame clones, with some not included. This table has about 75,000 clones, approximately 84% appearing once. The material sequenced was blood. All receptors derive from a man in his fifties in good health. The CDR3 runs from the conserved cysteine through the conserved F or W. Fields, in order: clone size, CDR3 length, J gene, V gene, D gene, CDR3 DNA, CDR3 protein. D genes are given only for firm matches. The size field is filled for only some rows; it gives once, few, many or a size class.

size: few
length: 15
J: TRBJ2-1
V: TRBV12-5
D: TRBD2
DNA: TGTGCTAGTGTAGGGTTAGCGGGAGGGCCGAATGAGCAGTTCTTC
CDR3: CASVGLAGGPNEQFF

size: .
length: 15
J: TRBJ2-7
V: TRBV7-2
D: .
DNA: TGTGCCAGCAGCTTAGGGGACGGGGGGCTATACGAGCAGTACTTC
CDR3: CASSLGDGGLYEQYF

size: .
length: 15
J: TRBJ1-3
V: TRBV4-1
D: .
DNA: TGCGCCAGCAGCCAAGATCCGCGGTCTGGAAACACCATATATTTT
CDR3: CASSQDPRSGNTIYF

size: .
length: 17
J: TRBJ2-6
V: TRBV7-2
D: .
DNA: TGTGCCAGCAGCCCCAGGGGTTATCGCTCTGGGGCCAACGTCCTGACTTTC
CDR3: CASSPRGYRSGANVLTF

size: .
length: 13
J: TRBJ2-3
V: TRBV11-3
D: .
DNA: TGTGCCACCGGGGCGGATCACACAGATACGCAGTATTTT
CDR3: CATGADHTDTQYF

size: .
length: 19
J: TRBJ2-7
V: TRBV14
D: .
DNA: TGTGCCAGCAGCCCCCCGGCAACGAGGGGCGAGGGACCCTACTACGAGCAGTACTTC
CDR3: CASSPPATRGEGPYYEQYF

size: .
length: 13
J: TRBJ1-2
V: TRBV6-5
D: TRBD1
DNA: TGTGCCAGCAGGACCACAGGGGACTATGGCTACACCTTC
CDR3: CASRTTGDYGYTF

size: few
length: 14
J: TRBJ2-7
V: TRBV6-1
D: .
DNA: TGTGCCAGCAGTGAAATAGGCAGGGTCCACGAGCAGTACTTC
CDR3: CASSEIGRVHEQYF

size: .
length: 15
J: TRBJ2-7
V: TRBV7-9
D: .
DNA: TGTGCCAGCAGCTCTCGACGGAGGGTTGCCTACGAGCAGTACTTC
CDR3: CASSSRRRVAYEQYF

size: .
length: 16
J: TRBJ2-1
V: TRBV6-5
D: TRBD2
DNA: TGTGCCAGCAGTTACCCCACTAGCGGGAGGGCCCCTGAGCAGTTCTTC
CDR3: CASSYPTSGRAPEQFF

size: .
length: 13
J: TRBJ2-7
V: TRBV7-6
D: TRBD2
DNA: TGTGCCAGCAGCCTAGCGGGGGCCTACGAGCAGTACTTC
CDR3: CASSLAGAYEQYF

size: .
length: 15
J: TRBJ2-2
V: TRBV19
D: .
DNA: TGTGCCAGTATTCGGGACTTACGATACACCGGGGAGCTGTTTTTT
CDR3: CASIRDLRYTGELFF

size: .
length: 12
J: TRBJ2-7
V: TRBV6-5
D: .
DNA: TGTGCCAGCAGCAGGGTGAGGCACGAGCAGTACTTC
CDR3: CASSRVRHEQYF

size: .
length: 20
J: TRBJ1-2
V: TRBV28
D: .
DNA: TGTGCCAGCAGTTCTCTCGCCTTAGGCGGGCCCCAAAGTTCATACTATGGCTACACCTTC
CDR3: CASSSLALGGPQSSYYGYTF

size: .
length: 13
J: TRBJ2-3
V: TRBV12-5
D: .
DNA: TGTGCTAGTGCCGCTAGCGGCACAGATACGCAGTATTTT
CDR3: CASAASGTDTQYF

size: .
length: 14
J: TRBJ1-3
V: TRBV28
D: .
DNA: TGTGCCAGCAGTACCCTCGGGGTAGGAAACACCATATATTTT
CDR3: CASSTLGVGNTIYF

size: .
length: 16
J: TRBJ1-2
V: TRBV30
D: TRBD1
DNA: TGTGCCTGGAGTCCTCCCGGGACAGGGGTGAGCTATGGCTACACCTTC
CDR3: CAWSPPGTGVSYGYTF

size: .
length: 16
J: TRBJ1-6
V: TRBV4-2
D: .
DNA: TGTGCCAGCAGCCAAGATCTGGGGCAGGTTTTGTCACCCCTCCACTTT
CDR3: CASSQDLGQVLSPLHF

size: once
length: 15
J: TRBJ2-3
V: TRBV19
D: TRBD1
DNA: TGTGCCAGTAGTCGACAGGGGGCAACGGGAGATACGCAGTATTTT
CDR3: CASSRQGATGDTQYF

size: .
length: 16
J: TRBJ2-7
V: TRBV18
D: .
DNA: TGTGCCAGCTCACCCCTCGGGGCGGGACTCTCCTACGAGCAGTACTTC
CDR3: CASSPLGAGLSYEQYF

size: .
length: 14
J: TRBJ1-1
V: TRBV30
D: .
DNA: TGTGCCTGGAGCAGACAGGTGACGGGCACTGAAGCTTTCTTT
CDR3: CAWSRQVTGTEAFF

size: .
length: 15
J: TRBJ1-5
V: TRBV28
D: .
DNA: TGTGCCAGCAGTTTACCGGGTTGGAGCAATCAGCCCCAGCATTTT
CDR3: CASSLPGWSNQPQHF

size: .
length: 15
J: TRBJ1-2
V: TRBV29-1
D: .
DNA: TGCAGCGTTGAAGTCTACGCCCGGGTGGGCTATGGCTACACCTTC
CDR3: CSVEVYARVGYGYTF

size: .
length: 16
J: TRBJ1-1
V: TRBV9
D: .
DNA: TGTGCCAGCAGCGTAGATGGCAGGGGATCGAACACTGAAGCTTTCTTT
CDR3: CASSVDGRGSNTEAFF